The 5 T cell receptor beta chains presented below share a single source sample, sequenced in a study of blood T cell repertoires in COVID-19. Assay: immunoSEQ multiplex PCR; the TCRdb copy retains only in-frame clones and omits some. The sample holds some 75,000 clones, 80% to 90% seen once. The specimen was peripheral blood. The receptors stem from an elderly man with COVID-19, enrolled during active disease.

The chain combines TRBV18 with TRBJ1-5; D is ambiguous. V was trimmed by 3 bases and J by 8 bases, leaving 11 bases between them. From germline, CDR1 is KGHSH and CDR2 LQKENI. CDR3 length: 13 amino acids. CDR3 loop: CASSPSRKEPQHF. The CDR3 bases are TGTGCCAGCTCACCCTCCAGGAAGGAGCCCCAGCATTTT.

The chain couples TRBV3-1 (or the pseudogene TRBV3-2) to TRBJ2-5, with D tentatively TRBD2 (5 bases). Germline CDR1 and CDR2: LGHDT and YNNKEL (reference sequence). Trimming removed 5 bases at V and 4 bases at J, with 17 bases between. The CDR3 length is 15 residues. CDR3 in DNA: TGTGCCAGCAGCGGCCCAGGACGGGATCGAGAGACCCAGTACTTC. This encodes CASSGPGRDRETQYF.

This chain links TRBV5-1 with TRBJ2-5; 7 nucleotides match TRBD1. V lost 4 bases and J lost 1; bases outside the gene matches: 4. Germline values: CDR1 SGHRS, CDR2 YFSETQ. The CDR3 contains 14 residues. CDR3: CASSLGQSQETQYF. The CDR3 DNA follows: TGCGCCAGCAGCCTGGGACAGTCCCAAGAGACCCAGTACTTC.

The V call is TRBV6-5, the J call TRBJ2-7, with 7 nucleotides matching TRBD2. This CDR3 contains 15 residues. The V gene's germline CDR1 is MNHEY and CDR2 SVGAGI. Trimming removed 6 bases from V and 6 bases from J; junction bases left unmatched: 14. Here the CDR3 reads CASSRRGGALGEQYF. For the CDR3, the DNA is TGTGCCAGCAGCCGTCGGGGAGGGGCTTTAGGCGAGCAGTACTTC.

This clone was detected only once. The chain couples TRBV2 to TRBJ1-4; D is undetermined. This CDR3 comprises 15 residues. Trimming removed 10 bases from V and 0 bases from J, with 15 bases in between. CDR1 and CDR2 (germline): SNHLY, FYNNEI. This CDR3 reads CATYGKGATNEKLFF. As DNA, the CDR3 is TGTGCCACCTACGGGAAGGGAGCAACTAATGAAAAACTGTTTTTT. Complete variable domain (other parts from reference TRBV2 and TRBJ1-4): EPEVTQTPSHQVTQMGQEVILRCVPISNHLYFYWYRQILGQKVEFLVSFYNNEISEKSEIFDDQFSVERPDGSNFTLKIRSTKLEDSAMYFCATYGKGATNEKLFFGSGTQLSVL.